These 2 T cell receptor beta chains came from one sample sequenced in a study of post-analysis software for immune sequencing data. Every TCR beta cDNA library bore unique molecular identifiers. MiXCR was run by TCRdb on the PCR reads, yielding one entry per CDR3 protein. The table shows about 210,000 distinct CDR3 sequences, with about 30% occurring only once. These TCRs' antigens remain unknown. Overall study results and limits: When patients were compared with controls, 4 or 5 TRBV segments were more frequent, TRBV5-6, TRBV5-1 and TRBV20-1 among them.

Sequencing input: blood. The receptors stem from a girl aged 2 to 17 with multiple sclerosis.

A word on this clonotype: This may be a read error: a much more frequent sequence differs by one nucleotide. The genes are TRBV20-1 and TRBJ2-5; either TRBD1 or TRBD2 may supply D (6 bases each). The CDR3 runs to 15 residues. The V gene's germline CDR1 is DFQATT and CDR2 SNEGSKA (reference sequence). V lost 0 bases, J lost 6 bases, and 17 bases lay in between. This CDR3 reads CSARDLEGGAKTQYF. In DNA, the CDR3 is TGCAGTGCTAGAGATTTGGAGGGGGGCGCGAAGACCCAGTACTTC.

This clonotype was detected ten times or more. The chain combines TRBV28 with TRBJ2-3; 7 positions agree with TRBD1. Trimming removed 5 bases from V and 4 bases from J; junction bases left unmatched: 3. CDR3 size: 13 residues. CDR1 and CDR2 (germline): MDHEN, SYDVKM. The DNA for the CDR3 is TGTGCCAGCAGTGAGACAGGGTCAGATACGCAGTATTTT. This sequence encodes CASSETGSDTQYF.